This TCR beta chain is drawn from a study of blood T cell repertoires in COVID-19. As for the study in general: Whether acute or convalescent, the COVID-19 samples came from the United States, Italy and Spain.

Authors' data handling: Nucleated cell counts were estimated from reference gene primer amplification. Generated by immunoSEQ multiplex PCR, the TCRdb table keeps only in-frame clones and is missing some. D and trimming come from the DNA, and the V and J calls and clone size come from that table. The table includes approximately 120,000 clones, 80% to 90% detected once. CDR1 is LNHDA, CDR2 SQIVND, per germline (reference sequence). The CDR3 length is 14 residues. J gave up 5 bases and V 6 bases, and 9 bases lay outside the gene matches. This sequence was found in a human donor in a cohort sampled during active COVID-19. The chain couples TRBV19 to TRBJ2-5; TRBD1 matches at 7 bases. Sequencing input: peripheral blood. In nucleotides, the CDR3 is TGTGCCAGTAGCTCCCCCGACAGGGCCGAGACCCAGTACTTC. Translation: CASSSPDRAETQYF.